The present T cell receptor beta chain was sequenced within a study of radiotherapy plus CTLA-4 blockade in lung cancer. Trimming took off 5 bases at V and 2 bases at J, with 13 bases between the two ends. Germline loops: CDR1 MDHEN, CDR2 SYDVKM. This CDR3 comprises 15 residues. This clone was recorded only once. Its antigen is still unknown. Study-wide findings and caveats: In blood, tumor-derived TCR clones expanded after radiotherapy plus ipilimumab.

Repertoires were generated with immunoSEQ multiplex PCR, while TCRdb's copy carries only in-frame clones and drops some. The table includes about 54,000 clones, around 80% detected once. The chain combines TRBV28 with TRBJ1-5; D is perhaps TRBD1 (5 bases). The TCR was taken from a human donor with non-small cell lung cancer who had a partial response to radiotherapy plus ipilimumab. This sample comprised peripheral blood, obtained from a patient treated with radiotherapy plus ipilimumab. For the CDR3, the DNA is TGTGCCAGCAGTAGATCTGGGGGGGGCAATCAGCCCCAGCATTTT. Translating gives CASSRSGGGNQPQHF.